Below, 26 T cell receptor beta chains from the same sample are listed, as sequenced in a study of CXCR3-negative and CXCR3-positive naive CD8 T cells. The authors made the TRB cDNA libraries by 5' RACE using UMI labels. One entry per CDR3 protein, without DNA, is what TCRdb gives after re-calling the 5' RACE reads. The table for this sample gives approximately 56,000 distinct CDR3 sequences. What was sequenced was naive CXCR3- CD8+ T cells from blood. Subset specified: CD45RO-CCR7+CD27+CD95- naive CD8+ T cells lacking CXCR3 (TNR3-). The receptors here all came from a human donor in good health. Some clones in this sample may be carry-over from other donors' samples.

The chain has TRBV10-3 and TRBJ2-3. The CDR3 runs 13 residues. Per the germline V gene, CDR1 is ENHRY and CDR2 is SYGVKD. The CDR3: CAIRPDYTDTQYF.

The chain couples TRBV11-2 to TRBJ2-4; TCRdb indicates TRBD1, and absent DNA this call remains unverified. The CDR3 has 15 amino acids. Germline lookup yields CDR1 SGHAT and CDR2 FQNNGV. CDR3: CASSSQPGFKNIQYF.

The rearrangement links TRBV12-3 or TRBV12-4 to TRBJ2-7; TCRdb proposes TRBD1, but this gene call is untestable without DNA. The CDR3 contains 12 residues. The chain's CDR3 is CASSNTRQEQYF.

The chain combines TRBV10-3 with TRBJ2-3; no DNA is available, so the TRBD2 call from TCRdb remains unchecked. This CDR3 contains 15 residues. The germline V gene encodes CDR1 ENHRY and CDR2 SYGVKD. The CDR3 reads CAISASERGIDTQYF.

The chain uses TRBV4-1 and TRBJ1-2; TCRdb designates TRBD1, a call that cannot be tested without DNA. This CDR3 contains 19 residues. Germline V gene sequence: CDR1 MGHRA, CDR2 YSYEKL. CDR3 protein: CASSRYSGTGKMDTHGYTF.

The chain links TRBV12-3 or TRBV12-4 to TRBJ2-5; TCRdb picks TRBD1, but there is no DNA to check that call. The CDR3 is made up of 14 amino acids. The CDR3 region is CASGLAGGLETQYF.

The chain recombines TRBV4-3 with TRBJ2-1; TCRdb designates TRBD2, a call that cannot be tested without DNA. Germline V lookup: CDR1 LGHNA, CDR2 YSLEER. CDR3 size: 13 residues. The CDR3 loop reads CASSRFSGNEQFF.

The chain uses TRBV9 and TRBJ1-2. The CDR3 is 12 residues long. Germline V lookup: CDR1 SGDLS, CDR2 YYNGEE. The CDR3 sequence: CASGREPYGYTF.

This chain uses TRBV28 with TRBJ1-5; with no DNA, the TCRdb D assignment of TRBD1 cannot be verified. Germline CDR1 MDHEN, CDR2 SYDVKM. This CDR3 comprises 16 residues. CDR3 loop: CASSSWGVDSNQPQHF.

J is TRBJ2-5 and V is TRBV25-1; TCRdb selects TRBD2, and the lack of DNA leaves this call unchecked. Germline CDR1 MGHDK, CDR2 SYGVNS. The CDR3 has 16 amino acids. CDR3 sequence: CASSEFGRTAEETQYF.

The chain carries TRBV7-8 and TRBJ2-3; with no DNA, the TCRdb D assignment of TRBD1 cannot be verified. Germline CDR1 is SGHVS and CDR2 is FQNEAQ. This CDR3 is 14 amino acids long. The CDR3 region is CASSLTGTRDTQYF.

J is TRBJ2-7 and V is TRBV7-9. This CDR3 has 12 residues. Germline lookup yields CDR1 SEHNR and CDR2 FQNEAQ (reference sequence). CDR3 amino acids: CASSLYRNEQYF.

CDR3 sequence reads: CASSLFSPRGDGYTF. The chain carries TRBV7-2 and TRBJ1-2; absent DNA, TCRdb's TRBD1 call cannot be checked. The length of the CDR3 is 15 residues. Looked up from germline, CDR1 is SGHTA and CDR2 is FQGNSA.

The chain is built from TRBV4-1 and TRBJ2-4; without DNA, the TCRdb call of TRBD1 cannot be checked. The germline V gene has CDR1 MGHRA and CDR2 YSYEKL. The length of the CDR3 is 14 residues. The CDR3 protein is CASSQQGLENIQYF.

The chain recombines TRBV10-2 with TRBJ2-3; the TRBD1 assignment by TCRdb is unverifiable without DNA. Germline loops: CDR1 WSHSY, CDR2 SAAADI. The CDR3 is 11 amino acids. CDR3 in amino acids: CASRQGDTQYF.

The chain combines TRBV2 with TRBJ1-5. Germline V gene sequence: CDR1 SNHLY, CDR2 FYNNEI. The CDR3 has 11 amino acids. This CDR3 reads CASGSNQPQHF.

V usage is TRBV11-2 and J usage is TRBJ2-1; without DNA, the TCRdb call of TRBD2 cannot be checked. The CDR3 totals 15 residues. Germline V gene data show CDR1 as SGHAT and CDR2 as FQNNGV. The CDR3 loop reads CASSLGTSAYNEQFF.

This chain joins TRBV28 and TRBJ2-5; the D call from TCRdb, TRBD1, cannot be confirmed without DNA. Germline CDR1 and CDR2: MDHEN and SYDVKM. The CDR3 runs to 14 residues. The CDR3 loop reads CASSLGEPQETQYF.

This sequence joins TRBV12-3 or TRBV12-4 and TRBJ2-7; TCRdb's D gene call, TRBD1, goes unchecked for lack of DNA. The CDR3 is made up of 14 amino acids. The CDR3: CASSFGVRAYEQYF.

V gene TRBV12-5 combines with J gene TRBJ1-1; as DNA is missing, the TRBD1 call by TCRdb cannot be tested. Germline V gene data show CDR1 as LGHNT and CDR2 as FRNRAP. The CDR3 contains 18 residues. This CDR3 reads CASGFTLEGERTNTEAFF.

This chain links TRBV5-1 with TRBJ2-7; TCRdb's D gene call, TRBD1, goes unchecked for lack of DNA. This CDR3 spans 14 amino acids. The germline gives CDR1 SGHRS, CDR2 YFSETQ. The CDR3 sequence is CASSSTGGPYEQYF.

The chain uses TRBV29-1 and TRBJ2-5; the TCRdb call, TRBD2, lacks DNA for checking. The CDR3 totals 14 residues. The V gene's germline CDR1 is SQVTM and CDR2 ANQGSEA. This CDR3 is CSVVRREARETQYF.

The chain carries TRBV7-9 and TRBJ2-2; the TCRdb call, TRBD1, lacks DNA for checking. CDR1 and CDR2 (germline): SEHNR, FQNEAQ (reference sequence). The CDR3 runs to 15 residues. The CDR3 sequence: CASSFSQENTGELFF.

The genes are TRBV29-1 and TRBJ2-1; TCRdb reports TRBD2, a call that lacks DNA to check it against. CDR1 and CDR2 (germline): SQVTM, ANQGSEA. The CDR3 has 17 amino acids. The CDR3 reads CSVDRLAGQVAYNEQFF.

The V gene is TRBV12-3 or TRBV12-4, the J gene TRBJ2-1. There are 11 residues in the CDR3. The CDR3 sequence: CATSFGDEQFF.

The chain recombines TRBV12-3 or TRBV12-4 with TRBJ2-5; as DNA is missing, the TRBD2 call by TCRdb cannot be tested. The CDR3 loop spans 18 amino acids. CDR3 sequence: CASSFSSGRGGGQENQYF.